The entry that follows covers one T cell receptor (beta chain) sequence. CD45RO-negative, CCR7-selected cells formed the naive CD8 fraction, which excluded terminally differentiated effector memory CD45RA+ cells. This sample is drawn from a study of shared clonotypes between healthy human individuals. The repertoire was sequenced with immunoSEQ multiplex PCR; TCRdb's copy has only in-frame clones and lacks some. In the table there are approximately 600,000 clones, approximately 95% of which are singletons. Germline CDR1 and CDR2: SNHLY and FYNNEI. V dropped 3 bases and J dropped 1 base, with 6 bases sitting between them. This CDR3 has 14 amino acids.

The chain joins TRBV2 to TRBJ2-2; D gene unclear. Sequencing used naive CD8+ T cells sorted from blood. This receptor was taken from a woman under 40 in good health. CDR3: CASSDLLNTGELFF. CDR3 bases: TGTGCCAGCAGTGACCTTTTGAACACCGGGGAGCTGTTTTTT.